These T cell receptor beta chains were read from a single sample in a study of cytomegalovirus exposure and HLA in healthy donors. Clones were sequenced by immunoSEQ multiplex PCR, and TCRdb holds only the in-frame ones, with some missing. This repertoire shows 260,000 or so clones, roughly 90% found once; its top ten account for roughly 0.93%. The source material was PBMCs. The receptors originated from a young woman in good health and CMV-seronegative. Each CDR3 is given with its conserved first and last residue. D genes are given only for firm matches. Part of the rows lack a size; the others show once, few, many or a class for expanded clones.

D gene,clone size,J gene,V gene,CDR3 DNA,CDR3 protein
.,many,TRBJ1-5,TRBV2,TGTGCCAGCAGTTCGAGCGCTACTAATCAGCCCCAGCATTTT,CASSSSATNQPQHF
.,.,TRBJ1-2,TRBV28,TGTGCCAGCAGTTTGGCCAGGGCCTATGGCTACACCTTC,CASSLARAYGYTF
TRBD2,.,TRBJ2-2,TRBV28,TGTGCCAGCAGCCCCTCGGGACTAGCGGAGATGGACGGGGAGCTGTTTTTT,CASSPSGLAEMDGELFF
.,.,TRBJ2-1,TRBV28,TGTGCCAGCAGTTTTCTGCCCCGGTGGGAGAAGGTGAATGAGCAGTTCTTC,CASSFLPRWEKVNEQFF
TRBD1,.,TRBJ1-5,TRBV15,TGTGCCACCAGCAGTGGACAGGGAGGAGGGCAGCCCCAGCATTTT,CATSSGQGGGQPQHF
.,.,TRBJ1-1,TRBV6-5,TGTGCCAGCAGTGCTCAGGCGACAGCCAACACTGAAGCTTTCTTT,CASSAQATANTEAFF
.,.,TRBJ2-7,TRBV6-5,TGTGCCAGCAGTCGAGAGGACTCTTCCTACGAGCAGTACTTC,CASSREDSSYEQYF
.,.,TRBJ2-7,TRBV29-1,TGCAGCGTTGAAGACGCAGGGCTTGGTGAGCAGTACTTC,CSVEDAGLGEQYF
.,.,TRBJ2-1,TRBV9,TGTGCCAGCACTCGGTCCGGGAATGAGCAGTTCTTC,CASTRSGNEQFF
.,.,TRBJ2-5,TRBV2,TGTGCCAGCAGTGCACTCCAAGAGACCCAGTACTTC,CASSALQETQYF
.,few,TRBJ2-2,TRBV5-8,TGTGCCAGCAGCTTGGATAAGCCCGGGGAGCTGTTTTTT,CASSLDKPGELFF
.,.,TRBJ2-1,TRBV4-2,TGTGCCAGCGGGTGGGGGATTTCGGCGGGGAGCTCCTACAATGAGCAGTTCTTC,CASGWGISAGSSYNEQFF
.,once,TRBJ1-1,TRBV2,TGTGCCAGCAGGGGAACAGGATTCGTAAACACTGAAGCTTTCTTT,CASRGTGFVNTEAFF
.,.,TRBJ1-3,TRBV5-6,TGTGCCAGCAGCTTGGTGAAGGGGCCGACTGGAAACACCATATATTTT,CASSLVKGPTGNTIYF
.,.,TRBJ1-1,TRBV10-3,TGTGCCATCAGTGAAAAGGGGCTGCTTCGCGTGAACACTGAAGCTTTCTTT,CAISEKGLLRVNTEAFF
TRBD2,.,TRBJ2-2,TRBV19,TGTGCCAGTAGTTCCTACCAAGGGACTAGCGGGAGACACACCGGGGAGCTGTTTTTT,CASSSYQGTSGRHTGELFF
TRBD2,.,TRBJ2-7,TRBV6-5,TGTGCCAGCAGTACTAGCGGGAGGGCCTACGAGCAGTACTTC,CASSTSGRAYEQYF
.,.,TRBJ2-3,TRBV28,TGTGCCAGCAGTTTGAGGGTCTCCTTCACAGATACGCAGTATTTT,CASSLRVSFTDTQYF
.,.,TRBJ1-5,TRBV28,TGTGCCAGCAGTTTTGTAAGCAATCAGCCCCAGCATTTT,CASSFVSNQPQHF
.,.,TRBJ2-1,TRBV7-5,TGTGTCAGAAGCTTAACAAGAGAGGCTAGCGGGCTCTACAATGAGCAGTTCTTC,CVRSLTREASGLYNEQFF
.,.,TRBJ1-3,TRBV10-2,TGCGCCAGCAGTGGAAGCATCCAAAATAGAAACACCATATATTTT,CASSGSIQNRNTIYF
TRBD2,.,TRBJ2-2,TRBV9,TGTGCCAGCGCACCCGGGGGAGGGCCCGGGGAGCTGTTTTTT,CASAPGGGPGELFF
TRBD1,once,TRBJ2-7,TRBV10-1,TGCGCCAGCAGTGAGACACAGGGGTCCCACGAGCAGTACTTC,CASSETQGSHEQYF
TRBD2,.,TRBJ2-1,TRBV28,TGTGCCAGCCCCTTGGTATGTACTAGCGGGAGGGCGAGGTCCTACAATGAGCAGTTCTTC,CASPLVCTSGRARSYNEQFF
.,.,TRBJ2-7,TRBV27,TGTGCCAGCAGTTTATTCCTAGGGAGGACCTACGAGCAGTACTTC,CASSLFLGRTYEQYF
TRBD1,once,TRBJ2-6,TRBV5-4,TGTGCCAGCCGCACTGAACCGACAGGGAGAGGGGCCAACGTCCTGACTTTC,CASRTEPTGRGANVLTF
TRBD1,.,TRBJ2-7,TRBV19,TGTGCCAGTAGTGGGGGGACAGGGAGCTACGAGCAGTACTTC,CASSGGTGSYEQYF
TRBD1,.,TRBJ2-2,TRBV5-4,TGTGCCAGCAGCTACCCGACAGGGGGGGCGGCCGGGGAGCTGTTTTTT,CASSYPTGGAAGELFF
TRBD1,.,TRBJ2-3,TRBV28,TGTGCCAGCAGTTTCCGGACAGGGTCGAGCACAGATACGCAGTATTTT,CASSFRTGSSTDTQYF
.,few,TRBJ1-1,TRBV28,TGTGCCAGCAGTTTTATCAGGGGACGTGAAGCTTTCTTT,CASSFIRGREAFF
.,.,TRBJ2-5,TRBV9,TGTGCCAGCAGCGTAGATGCCAGGAAAGAGACCCAGTACTTC,CASSVDARKETQYF
TRBD1,.,TRBJ1-5,TRBV15,TGTGCCACCAGCAACCCCTCCACAGGGGTAATGTCCTTTAATCAGCCCCAGCATTTT,CATSNPSTGVMSFNQPQHF
TRBD2,.,TRBJ2-3,TRBV7-2,TGTGCCAGCAGCCCGGGACTAGCGGGTGGCACAGATACGCAGTATTTT,CASSPGLAGGTDTQYF
TRBD1,.,TRBJ1-2,TRBV14,TGTGCCAGCAGCCAAGACCCCCAGGGGGTCTATGGCTACACCTTC,CASSQDPQGVYGYTF
TRBD1,.,TRBJ2-7,TRBV18,TGTGCCAGCTCACCCTGGACAGGGGGTGAGCAGTACTTC,CASSPWTGGEQYF
TRBD1,.,TRBJ2-5,TRBV10-3,TGTGCCATCAGTGTCGGACAGGGGGTCATAGAGACCCAGTACTTC,CAISVGQGVIETQYF
TRBD2,.,TRBJ2-3,TRBV5-1,TGCGCCAGCAGCTTTACCGGGACTAGGGCTCGCACAGATACGCAGTATTTT,CASSFTGTRARTDTQYF
.,.,TRBJ2-3,TRBV6-5,TGTGCCAGCAGTTATTCAGGGGCTGCGACAGATACGCAGTATTTT,CASSYSGAATDTQYF
.,.,TRBJ2-3,TRBV5-1,TGCGCCAGCAGCCCGGGAATTAGCGTCACGCAGTATTTT,CASSPGISVTQYF
.,.,TRBJ1-1,TRBV28,TGTGCCAGCCCTAACCCACAGGGAGCGAACACTGAAGCTTTCTTT,CASPNPQGANTEAFF
.,.,TRBJ2-7,TRBV13,TGTGCCAGCAGCTTAGGCAGGGGTGCCTCCTACGAGCAGTACTTC,CASSLGRGASYEQYF
.,.,TRBJ1-1,TRBV6-5,TGTGCCAGCAGTTACCAGGGCGGAAAGAACACTGAAGCTTTCTTT,CASSYQGGKNTEAFF
TRBD1,.,TRBJ2-2,TRBV5-1,TGCGCCAGCAGCTTAGGGACAGACGTGAACACCGGGGAGCTGTTTTTT,CASSLGTDVNTGELFF
TRBD2,.,TRBJ2-7,TRBV28,TGTGCCAGCAGTGTCTTCCAGCGGGAGACCTACGAGCAGTACTTC,CASSVFQRETYEQYF
.,.,TRBJ2-7,TRBV14,TGTGCCACCACCCAAAGAGGACAGTACTTC,CATTQRGQYF
.,.,TRBJ2-3,TRBV27,TGTGCCAGCAGTACCCGGGACTCCCTCACGAATACGCAGTATTTT,CASSTRDSLTNTQYF
TRBD1,.,TRBJ1-2,TRBV27,TGTGCCAGCAGCCCAGGGACAGGGGGCTCTATGGGCTACACCTTC,CASSPGTGGSMGYTF
.,.,TRBJ2-1,TRBV7-2,TGTGCCAGCAGCCCAGAGATGGGGTCAGGGGATGAGCAGTTCTTC,CASSPEMGSGDEQFF
.,.,TRBJ2-7,TRBV6-1,TGTGCCAGCAGTGAAAGCGTTTCCTACGAGCAGTACTTC,CASSESVSYEQYF